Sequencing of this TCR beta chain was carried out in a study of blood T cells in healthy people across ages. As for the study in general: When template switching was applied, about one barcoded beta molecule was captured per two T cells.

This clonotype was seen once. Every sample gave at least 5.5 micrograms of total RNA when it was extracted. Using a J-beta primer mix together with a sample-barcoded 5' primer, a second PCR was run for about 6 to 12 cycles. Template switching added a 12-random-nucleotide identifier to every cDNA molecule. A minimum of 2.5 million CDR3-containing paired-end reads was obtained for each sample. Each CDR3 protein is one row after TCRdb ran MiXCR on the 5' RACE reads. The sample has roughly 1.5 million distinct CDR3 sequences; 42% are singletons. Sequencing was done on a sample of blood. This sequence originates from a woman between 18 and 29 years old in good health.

CDR3 loop: CSAWGGRGLNTEAFF. Written as DNA, the CDR3 is TGCAGCGCCTGGGGGGGGAGGGGACTGAACACTGAAGCTTTCTTT. The chain uses TRBV29-1 and TRBJ1-1; the D gene is possibly TRBD1 (5 bases). Trimming pared 7 bases from V and 0 bases from J, leaving 18 bases between. CDR1 is SQVTM and CDR2 is ANQGSEA in the germline V gene. The length of the CDR3 is 15 residues.